This TCR beta chain was sequenced in a study of T cells in Graves' hyperthyroidism and ophthalmopathy. Points from the study as a whole: In the blood, most expanded thyroid clonotypes above 0.001 appeared as well.

This CDR3 has 12 amino acids. In germline, CDR1 is SNHLY, CDR2 FYNNEI. V was shortened by 8 bases and J by 8 bases, with 13 bases between the two germline ends. Patients showing uncontrolled infection, other autoimmune disease, pregnancy or lactation were ineligible. This clonotype was seen repeatedly, ten times or more. The antigen is undetermined. Researchers took RNA transcripts and amplified the TCR beta CDR3 regions from them. Carried out on the TCR CDR3, a first-round RT-PCR used the HTBI primer set. Using its own MiXCR run on the multiplex PCR reads, TCRdb lists one record per CDR3 protein. The table shows roughly 240,000 distinct CDR3 sequences, with about 16% occurring only once.

This clonotype originated in a woman aged 18-29 years with Graves' ophthalmopathy. This rearrangement joins TRBV2 to TRBJ2-4, with D possibly being TRBD2 (6 bases). Sequencing was performed on blood. The CDR3: CASGTGVHIQYF. CDR3 in DNA: TGTGCCAGCGGGACGGGGGTGCACATTCAGTACTTC. The full variable domain, its missing parts supplied by reference TRBV2 and TRBJ2-4, is EPEVTQTPSHQVTQMGQEVILRCVPISNHLYFYWYRQILGQKVEFLVSFYNNEISEKSEIFDDQFSVERPDGSNFTLKIRSTKLEDSAMYFCASGTGVHIQYFGAGTRLSVL.